The 6 T cell receptor beta chains reported below all come from one sample, sequenced in a study of blood T cell repertoires in COVID-19. Repertoires were generated with immunoSEQ multiplex PCR, while TCRdb's copy carries only in-frame clones and drops some. This table has about 150,000 clones, about 90% appearing once. Sequencing was performed on peripheral blood. These receptors came from a woman aged 60-75 years with active or convalescent COVID-19.

J is TRBJ1-4 and V is TRBV5-5, with D possibly being TRBD1 (5 bases). The CDR3 sequence is 16 residues long. The germline V gene encodes CDR1 SGHKS and CDR2 YYEKEE (reference sequence). Deletions cut 5 bases from V and 0 bases from J, with 14 bases between. The CDR3 DNA reads TGTGCCAGCAGTTCGCGCGGGGGGTCAACTAATGAAAAACTGTTTTTT. Its protein product is CASSSRGGSTNEKLFF.

The chain carries TRBV30 and TRBJ1-1; tentatively, D is TRBD1 (5 bases). CDR1 is GTSNPN, CDR2 SVGIG, per germline (reference sequence). V gave up 7 bases and J gave up 5 bases, with 17 bases separating them. The CDR3 is made up of 13 amino acids. CDR3 protein: CAFAGFIGTEAFF. CDR3 nucleotides: TGTGCCTTCGCAGGGTTTATTGGAACTGAAGCTTTCTTT.

The J gene is TRBJ2-6, the V gene TRBV6-5; possible D gene TRBD2, 5 bases. V lost 0 bases and J lost 1, with 7 bases in between. Germline CDR1 MNHEY, CDR2 SVGAGI. The CDR3 has 16 residues. The DNA of the CDR3 is TGTGCCAGCAGTTACTCTGCGGGTTCTGGGGCCAACGTCCTGACTTTC. Its protein product is CASSYSAGSGANVLTF.

V is TRBV5-1 and J is TRBJ2-7; maybe TRBD2 (6 bases). V was trimmed by 4 bases and J by 2 bases, leaving 16 bases between them. The CDR3 consists of 15 residues. Germline V gene sequence: CDR1 SGHRS, CDR2 YFSETQ. The CDR3 bases are TGCGCCAGCAGCCGCCGGGAGACAGTCACCTACGAGCAGTACTTC. Translating gives CASSRRETVTYEQYF.

The J gene is TRBJ1-1, the V gene TRBV5-4, with D unclear. CDR1 SGHNT and CDR2 YYREEE come from the germline V gene (reference sequence). The germline V and J ends were trimmed by 1 base and 5 bases, with 21 bases remaining between them. CDR3 length: 17 residues. The CDR3 loop reads CASSLSGISRRSTEAFF. The CDR3 DNA reads TGTGCCAGCAGCTTGAGCGGAATCTCAAGGAGGAGTACTGAAGCTTTCTTT.

The chain has TRBV5-1 and TRBJ2-6, with 8 bases fitting TRBD2. V trimming: 3 bases; J trimming: 0 bases; junction bases outside the gene matches: 5. Germline V CDR1 and CDR2: SGHRS, YFSETQ. The CDR3 covers 17 residues. CDR3 loop: CASSSVAGSSGANVLTF. The CDR3 region has the DNA TGCGCCAGCAGCTCGGTAGCGGGGAGCTCTGGGGCCAACGTCCTGACTTTC.